This T cell receptor (beta chain) was obtained from a study of shared clonotypes between healthy human individuals. CDR1 SNHLY and CDR2 FYNNEI come from the germline V gene. The V end was cut by 4 bases, the J end by 3 bases, with 10 bases between. This CDR3 spans 15 amino acids. The protocol was immunoSEQ multiplex PCR, while the TCRdb copy is restricted to in-frame clones and leaves out a portion. The table has over a million clones, roughly 98.5% seen once; the top ten hold about 0.34%. This receptor was taken from a man aged 25 to 40 in good health. Sequenced input: naive CD4+ T cells sorted from blood. Subset: CD45RA+ positively selected. The genes are TRBV2 and TRBJ2-6; D possibly corresponds to TRBD2 (5 bases). This chain's CDR3 is CASSAEVLGANVLTF. Written as DNA, the CDR3 is TGTGCCAGCAGTGCGGAGGTGCTTGGGGCCAACGTCCTGACTTTC.